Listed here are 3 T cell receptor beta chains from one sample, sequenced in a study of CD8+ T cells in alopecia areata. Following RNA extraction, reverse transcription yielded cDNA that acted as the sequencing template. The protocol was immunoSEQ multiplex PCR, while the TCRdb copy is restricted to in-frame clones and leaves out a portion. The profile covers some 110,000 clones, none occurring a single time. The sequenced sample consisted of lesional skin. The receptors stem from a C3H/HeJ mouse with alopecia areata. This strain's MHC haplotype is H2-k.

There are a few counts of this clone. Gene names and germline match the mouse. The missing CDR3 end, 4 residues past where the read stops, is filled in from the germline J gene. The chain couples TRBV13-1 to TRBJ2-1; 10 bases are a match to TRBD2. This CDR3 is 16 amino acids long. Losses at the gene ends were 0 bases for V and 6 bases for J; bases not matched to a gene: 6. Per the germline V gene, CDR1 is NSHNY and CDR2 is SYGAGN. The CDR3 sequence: CASSDDSGGALAEQFF. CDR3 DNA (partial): TGTGCCAGCAGTGATGATTCTGGGGGGGCGCTTGCT.

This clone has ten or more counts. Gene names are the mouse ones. Partial CDR3 DNA: TGTGCCAGCAGTTGGACTGGGGACGAA. Amino acid sequence: CASSWTGDE. The full CDR3 protein reads CASSWTGDERLFF. The chain uses TRBV13-3 and TRBJ1-4; no clear D gene. The read is 4 residues too short to cover the CDR3 end, so that end is filled in from the germline J gene. Germline CDR1 NNHDY, CDR2 SYVADS. The germline V and J ends were trimmed by 4 bases and 6 bases, with 10 bases remaining between them. The CDR3 is 13 residues long.

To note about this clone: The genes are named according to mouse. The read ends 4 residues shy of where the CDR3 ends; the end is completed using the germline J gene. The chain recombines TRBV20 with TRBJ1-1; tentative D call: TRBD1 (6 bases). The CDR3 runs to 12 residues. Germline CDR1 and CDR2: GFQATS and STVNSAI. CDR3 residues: CGARDRDIEVFF. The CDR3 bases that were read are TGTGGTGCTAGGGATCGGGACATA.